Listed below are T cell receptor beta chains from one sample, sequenced in a study of shared clonotypes between healthy human individuals. Using immunoSEQ multiplex PCR, the repertoire was profiled, and TCRdb retains in-frame clones only, with some absent. The repertoire has around 990,000 clones, 77% of them found once; the top ten carry over 0.8%. Source material: memory CD4+ T cells from PBMCs. The receptors were sampled from a man aged 18 to 30 in good health. Some clones in this sample may be carry-over from other donors' samples. Each CDR3 is given with its conserved first and last residue. D genes are given only for firm matches. Clone size is given for some rows only: seen once, a few or many times, or a class if the clone is expanded.

size: .
D: .
V: TRBV11-2
J: TRBJ2-3
CDR3: CASSLWLVPPDTQYF
DNA: TGTGCCAGCAGCTTATGGTTAGTCCCCCCAGATACGCAGTATTTT

size: .
D: TRBD2
V: TRBV2
J: TRBJ2-5
CDR3: CASSERSSGRMRETQYF
DNA: TGTGCCAGCAGTGAAAGGTCTAGCGGGAGGATGCGGGAGACCCAGTACTTC

size: .
D: .
V: TRBV5-7
J: TRBJ1-2
CDR3: CASSPVHEWVGSYTF
DNA: TGTGCCAGCAGCCCAGTACATGAATGGGTCGGCAGCTACACCTTC

size: .
D: TRBD2
V: TRBV5-1
J: TRBJ2-7
CDR3: CASSSSGGSSYEQYF
DNA: TGCGCCAGCAGCTCTAGCGGGGGAAGCTCCTACGAGCAGTACTTC

size: few
D: .
V: TRBV11-3
J: TRBJ2-1
CDR3: CASSTWSNEQFF
DNA: TGTGCCAGCAGTACCTGGAGCAATGAGCAGTTCTTC

size: .
D: TRBD1
V: TRBV5-6
J: TRBJ1-2
CDR3: CASSPFRTGLYGYTF
DNA: TGTGCCAGCAGCCCGTTCCGGACAGGCCTCTATGGCTACACCTTC

size: .
D: .
V: TRBV21-1
J: TRBJ2-1
CDR3: CASSNGQVTNEQFF
DNA: TGTGCCAGCAGCAACGGACAGGTAACCAATGAGCAGTTCTTC

size: .
D: TRBD2
V: TRBV5-1
J: TRBJ2-1
CDR3: CASSLASGDNEQFF
DNA: TGCGCCAGCAGCTTAGCTAGCGGTGACAATGAGCAGTTCTTC

size: .
D: .
V: TRBV7-8
J: TRBJ2-3
CDR3: CASSLTRDTQYF
DNA: TGTGCCAGCAGCTTAACACGGGATACGCAGTATTTT

size: .
D: TRBD1
V: TRBV15
J: TRBJ2-7
CDR3: CATGKRQGSEQYF
DNA: TGTGCCACCGGCAAAAGACAGGGTAGCGAGCAGTACTTC

size: .
D: TRBD1
V: TRBV13
J: TRBJ2-1
CDR3: CASRPGTGVPANEQFF
DNA: TGTGCCAGCAGACCCGGGACAGGCGTACCAGCGAATGAGCAGTTCTTC

size: .
D: .
V: TRBV7-8
J: TRBJ1-1
CDR3: CASSLGMNTEAFF
DNA: TGTGCCAGCAGCTTAGGGATGAACACTGAAGCTTTCTTT

size: once
D: .
V: TRBV28
J: TRBJ2-7
CDR3: CASSQRDSEAPYEQYF
DNA: TGTGCCAGCAGTCAACGGGACTCCGAAGCCCCCTACGAGCAGTACTTC

size: once
D: .
V: TRBV10-2
J: TRBJ1-5
CDR3: CASSETGGNNQPQHF
DNA: TGCGCCAGCAGTGAAACCGGGGGAAATAATCAGCCCCAGCATTTT

size: .
D: TRBD2
V: TRBV4-1
J: TRBJ2-3
CDR3: CASSQEGLAEITDTQYF
DNA: TGCGCCAGCAGCCAAGAAGGACTAGCGGAAATCACAGATACGCAGTATTTT

size: .
D: TRBD1
V: TRBV5-1
J: TRBJ2-7
CDR3: CASSLAGQGAGEQYF
DNA: TGCGCCAGCAGCTTGGCCGGGCAGGGGGCTGGCGAGCAGTACTTC

size: .
D: .
V: TRBV7-6
J: TRBJ1-4
CDR3: CASSLVSAPNEKLFF
DNA: TGTGCCAGCAGCTTAGTATCAGCCCCTAATGAAAAACTGTTTTTT

size: .
D: .
V: TRBV27
J: TRBJ2-3
CDR3: CASSVRETDTQYF
DNA: TGTGCCAGCAGTGTGAGGGAGACAGATACGCAGTATTTT

size: .
D: TRBD2
V: TRBV30
J: TRBJ2-7
CDR3: CAWGIAGGTYEQYF
DNA: TGTGCCTGGGGAATAGCGGGAGGTACCTACGAGCAGTACTTC

size: .
D: .
V: TRBV28
J: TRBJ1-1
CDR3: CASSLWAGDTLNTEAFF
DNA: TGTGCCAGCAGTTTATGGGCGGGGGATACCCTGAACACTGAAGCTTTCTTT

size: few
D: .
V: TRBV18
J: TRBJ1-1
CDR3: CASSPLGVNTEAFF
DNA: TGTGCCAGCTCACCACTAGGGGTGAACACTGAAGCTTTCTTT

size: .
D: .
V: TRBV15
J: TRBJ1-5
CDR3: CATSRDLGEGNQPQHF
DNA: TGTGCCACCAGCAGAGATTTGGGGGAGGGCAATCAGCCCCAGCATTTT

size: few
D: TRBD1
V: TRBV5-4
J: TRBJ1-1
CDR3: CASSSPGQTNTEAFF
DNA: TGTGCCAGCAGTTCTCCGGGACAGACAAACACTGAAGCTTTCTTT

size: .
D: .
V: TRBV27
J: TRBJ2-3
CDR3: CASRFGTDTQYF
DNA: TGTGCCAGCAGGTTTGGCACAGATACGCAGTATTTT

size: .
D: .
V: TRBV7-3
J: TRBJ2-2
CDR3: CASSQVRGTGELFF
DNA: TGTGCCAGCAGCCAGGTGCGGGGCACCGGGGAGCTGTTTTTT

size: .
D: TRBD2
V: TRBV2
J: TRBJ2-7
CDR3: CASSVGGSSHEQYF
DNA: TGTGCCAGCAGTGTGGGCGGGAGTAGCCACGAGCAGTACTTC

size: .
D: .
V: TRBV15
J: TRBJ1-2
CDR3: CATSRERYGYTF
DNA: TGTGCCACCAGCAGGGAGCGGTACGGCTACACCTTC

size: .
D: .
V: TRBV4-2
J: TRBJ2-3
CDR3: CASSQDVGGRGDTQYF
DNA: TGTGCCAGCAGCCAAGATGTAGGTGGGAGGGGGGATACGCAGTATTTT

size: .
D: .
V: TRBV5-4
J: TRBJ2-4
CDR3: CASSFTGGLVNIQYF
DNA: TGTGCCAGCAGCTTTACGGGGGGCTTAGTGAACATTCAGTACTTC

size: .
D: .
V: TRBV27
J: TRBJ1-2
CDR3: CASSLSGLIAYGYTF
DNA: TGTGCCAGCAGTTTATCGGGTCTTATTGCCTATGGCTACACCTTC

size: .
D: TRBD2
V: TRBV7-9
J: TRBJ2-3
CDR3: CASSLLAGGRDTQYF
DNA: TGTGCCAGCAGTCTACTAGCGGGAGGGCGAGATACGCAGTATTTT

size: once
D: TRBD1
V: TRBV7-2
J: TRBJ2-1
CDR3: CASSKDRGLHNEQFF
DNA: TGTGCCAGCAGCAAGGACAGGGGGCTTCACAATGAGCAGTTCTTC